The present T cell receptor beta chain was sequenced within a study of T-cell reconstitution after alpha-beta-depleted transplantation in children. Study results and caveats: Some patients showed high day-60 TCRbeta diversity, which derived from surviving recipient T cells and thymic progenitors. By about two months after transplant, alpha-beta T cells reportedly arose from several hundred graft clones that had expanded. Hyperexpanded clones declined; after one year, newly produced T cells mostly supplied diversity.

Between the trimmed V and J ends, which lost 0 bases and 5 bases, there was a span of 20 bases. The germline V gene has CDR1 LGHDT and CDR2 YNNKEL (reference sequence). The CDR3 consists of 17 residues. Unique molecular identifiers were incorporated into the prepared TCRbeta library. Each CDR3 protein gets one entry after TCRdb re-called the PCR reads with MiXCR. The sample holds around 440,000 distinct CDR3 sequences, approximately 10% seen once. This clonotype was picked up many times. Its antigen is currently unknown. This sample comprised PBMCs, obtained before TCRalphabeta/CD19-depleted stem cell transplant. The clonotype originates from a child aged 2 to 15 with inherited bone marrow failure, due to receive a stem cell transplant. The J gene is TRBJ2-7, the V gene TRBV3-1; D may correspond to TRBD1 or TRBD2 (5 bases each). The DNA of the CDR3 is TGTGCCAGCAGCCAAGATTCGTTCAGGGACGAACCGAACGAGCAGTACTTC. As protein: CASSQDSFRDEPNEQYF.